The sequence of this T cell receptor (beta chain) was determined in a study of T cell responses to AZD1222 COVID-19 vaccine. Looking at the study overall: Second-dose groups at about 4 or about 12 weeks were pooled.

The method was immunoSEQ multiplex PCR; TCRdb's version includes in-frame clones alone and lacks a portion of them. The table shows 120,000 to 150,000 clones, with about 87% occurring only once. Concerning this clone: Its antigen is still unknown.

Study-level results: Seropositive AZD1222 recipients at baseline numbered only five or six. There were repertoire samples only from the period after the peak T cell response.

The CDR3 is made up of 14 amino acids. CDR1 and CDR2 from the germline V gene are LGHDT and YNNKEL (reference sequence). Trimming took 4 bases from V and 7 from J; bases not matched to a gene: 7. The chain links TRBV3-1 (or the pseudogene TRBV3-2) to TRBJ2-5; 9 bases fit TRBD1. Material: peripheral blood, obtained on day 0 of AZD1222 vaccination. This receptor was identified in an adult in good health. CDR3 bases: TGTGCCAGCAGCCTGGGACAGGGCATAGGGACCCAGTACTTC. Its protein product is CASSLGQGIGTQYF.